Described below is a single TCR beta chain sequence and its context. Method: immunoSEQ multiplex PCR; TCRdb's copy keeps in-frame clones and lacks some. The sample lists approximately 62,000 clones, nearly 90% occurring once. This record belongs to a study of OX40 agonist ivuxolimab in advanced cancers. The wider study: Ivuxolimab is a fully human IgG2 antibody that activates OX40 (CD134). Mean age around 60 years, range roughly 23 to 79; about 81% male.

With 5 bases removed from V and 5 bases from J, the gap between germline ends came to 5 bases. Germline V CDR1 and CDR2: SGHTA, FQGNSA. The length of the CDR3 is 11 residues. This sequence was found in an adult with an advanced solid tumor such as melanoma, head and neck, liver or kidney cancer. The chain employs TRBV7-2 and TRBJ2-3, with no clear D. Sequencing was performed on CD4+ or CD8+ T cells sorted from blood, taken in a trial of the OX40 agonist ivuxolimab. CDR3 protein: CASSVEDTQYF. CDR3 bases: TGTGCCAGCAGCGTAGAAGATACGCAGTATTTT.